These 4 T cell receptor beta chains were all obtained from the same sample, sequenced in a study of T cells in Graves' hyperthyroidism and ophthalmopathy. TCR beta CDR3 regions were amplified from RNA. During a first-round RT-PCR of the TCR CDR3, the HTBI primer set was used. A single record per CDR3 protein comes from TCRdb applying MiXCR to the multiplex PCR reads. This sample has hundreds of thousands of distinct CDR3 sequences, with less than 25% found just once. Sequencing input: blood. These receptor sequences come from a man under 40 with Graves' ophthalmopathy.

Ten or more counts support this clonotype. The gene calls are TRBV11-1 and TRBJ2-5, with 7 bases fitting TRBD2. The CDR3 contains 14 residues. CDR1 is SGHAT and CDR2 is FQDESV in the germline V gene (reference sequence). J was trimmed by 4 bases and V by 2 bases; bases with no gene match: 4. This CDR3 reads CASSLRGRAETQYF. Here the CDR3 DNA reads TGTGCCAGCAGCTTACGAGGGAGGGCAGAGACCCAGTACTTC.

This clonotype was picked up a small number of times. This chain connects TRBV4-3 to TRBJ2-7; TRBD1 aligns across 7 bases. Germline trimming cut 0 bases from V and 6 bases from J; bases unmatched to any gene: 14. Per germline, CDR1 LGHNA and CDR2 YSLEER. This CDR3 spans 17 amino acids. The CDR3 bases are TGCGCCAGCAGCCAAGATAGCCTGACAGGGAAATGGCCCGAGCAGTACTTC. Its protein is CASSQDSLTGKWPEQYF.

The chain joins TRBV29-1 to TRBJ2-2; 14 nucleotides match TRBD2. Per the germline V gene, CDR1 is SQVTM and CDR2 is ANQGSEA. V lost 3 bases, J lost 5 bases, and 2 bases stayed unmatched. This CDR3 has 15 amino acids. CDR3 in DNA: TGCAGCGTTGATAGACTAGCGGGAGGGACCGGGGAGCTGTTTTTT. Translating it yields CSVDRLAGGTGELFF.

This clonotype turned up a few times. The chain carries TRBV29-1 and TRBJ1-2; D gene uncertain. Trimming took 6 bases from V and 6 from J, leaving 14 bases between them. The CDR3 has 12 residues. Germline V lookup: CDR1 SQVTM, CDR2 ANQGSEA. The CDR3, as DNA: TGCAGCGTCCGACGGCGCTTTGATGGCTACACCTTC. It specifies CSVRRRFDGYTF.